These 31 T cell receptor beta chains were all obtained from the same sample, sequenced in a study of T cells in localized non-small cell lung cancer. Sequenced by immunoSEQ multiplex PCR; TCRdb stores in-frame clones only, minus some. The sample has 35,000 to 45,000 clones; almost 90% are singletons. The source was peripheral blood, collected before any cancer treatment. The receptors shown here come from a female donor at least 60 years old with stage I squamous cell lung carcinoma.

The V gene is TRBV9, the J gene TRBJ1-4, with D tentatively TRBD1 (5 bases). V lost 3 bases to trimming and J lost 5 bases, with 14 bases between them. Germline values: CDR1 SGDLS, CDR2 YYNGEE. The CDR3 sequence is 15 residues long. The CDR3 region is CASSGSGTANEKLFF. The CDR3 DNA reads TGTGCCAGCAGCGGGTCCGGGACTGCGAATGAAAAACTGTTTTTT.

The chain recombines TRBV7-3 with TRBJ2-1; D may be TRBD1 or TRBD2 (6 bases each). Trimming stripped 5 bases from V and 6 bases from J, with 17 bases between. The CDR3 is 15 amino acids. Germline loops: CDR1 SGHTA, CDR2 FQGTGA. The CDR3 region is CASSLRRGSSNEQFF. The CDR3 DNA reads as TGTGCCAGCAGCCTCAGGAGGGGGAGTAGCAATGAGCAGTTCTTC.

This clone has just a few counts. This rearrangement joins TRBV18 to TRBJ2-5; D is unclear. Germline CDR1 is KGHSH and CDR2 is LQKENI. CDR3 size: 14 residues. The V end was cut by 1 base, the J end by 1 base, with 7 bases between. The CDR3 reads CASSPRAAQETQYF. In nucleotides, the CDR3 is TGTGCCAGCTCACCACGGGCAGCCCAAGAGACCCAGTACTTC. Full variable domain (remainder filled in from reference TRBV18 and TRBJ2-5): NAGVMQNPRHLVRRRGQEARLRCSPMKGHSHVYWYRQLPEEGLKFMVYLQKENIIDESGMPKERFSAEFPKEGPSILRIQQVVRGDSAAYFCASSPRAAQETQYFGPGTRLLVL.

CDR3 in DNA: TGTGCCACCAGCAGAGATGAACTAGCGTCGGGTACGCAGTATTTT. It specifies CATSRDELASGTQYF. The rearrangement joins TRBV15 to TRBJ2-3; the match to TRBD2 covers 7 bases. This CDR3 region has 15 residues. V shed 0 bases and J 8 bases; nucleotides not matched to a gene: 8. Germline V lookup: CDR1 LNHNV, CDR2 YYDKDF (reference sequence).

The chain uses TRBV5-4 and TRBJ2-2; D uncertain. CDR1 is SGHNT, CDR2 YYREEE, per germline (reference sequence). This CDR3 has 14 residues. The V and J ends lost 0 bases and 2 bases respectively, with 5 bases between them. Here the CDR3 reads CASSLEANTGELFF. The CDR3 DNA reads TGTGCCAGCAGCTTGGAGGCTAACACCGGGGAGCTGTTTTTT.

The CDR3 protein is CASSLAGSRGELFF. CDR3 DNA sequence: TGCGCCAGCAGCCTGGCAGGGTCGAGGGGGGAGCTGTTTTTT. This chain joins TRBV4-3 and TRBJ2-2, with D tentatively TRBD1 (5 bases). CDR1 is LGHNA, CDR2 YSLEER, per germline. The CDR3 runs to 14 residues. Deletions cut 4 bases from V and 8 bases from J, with 14 bases between.

The CDR3 region has the DNA TGTGCCATCAGTGAGGCGGGAAGACTGAGTTACGAGCAGTACTTC. This gives the protein CAISEAGRLSYEQYF. The rearrangement joins TRBV10-3 to TRBJ2-7; possibly TRBD2 for D (6 bases). The CDR3 totals 15 residues. Germline CDR1 is ENHRY and CDR2 is SYGVKD. The V end lost 2 bases, the J end lost 4 bases, and 15 bases lay between the germline ends.

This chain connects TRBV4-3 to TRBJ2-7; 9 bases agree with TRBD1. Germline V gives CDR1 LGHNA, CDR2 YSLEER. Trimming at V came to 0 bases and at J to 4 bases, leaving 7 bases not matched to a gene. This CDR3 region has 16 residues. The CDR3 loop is CASSQDSGTGMYEQYF. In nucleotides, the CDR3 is TGCGCCAGCAGCCAAGATTCCGGGACAGGGATGTACGAGCAGTACTTC.

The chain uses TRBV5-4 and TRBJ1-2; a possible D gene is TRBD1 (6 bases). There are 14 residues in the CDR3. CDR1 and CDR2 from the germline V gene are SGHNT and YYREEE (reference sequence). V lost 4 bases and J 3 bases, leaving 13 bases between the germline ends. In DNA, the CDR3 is TGTGCCAGCAGCCGTCCCGGGACACACTATGGCTACACCTTC. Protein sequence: CASSRPGTHYGYTF.

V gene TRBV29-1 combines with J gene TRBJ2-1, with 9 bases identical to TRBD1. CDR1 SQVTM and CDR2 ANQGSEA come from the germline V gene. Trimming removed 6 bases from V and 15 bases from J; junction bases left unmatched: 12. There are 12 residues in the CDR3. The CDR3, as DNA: TGCAGCGTGGACAGGGGTCCGATTGGTCCGTTCTTC. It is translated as CSVDRGPIGPFF.

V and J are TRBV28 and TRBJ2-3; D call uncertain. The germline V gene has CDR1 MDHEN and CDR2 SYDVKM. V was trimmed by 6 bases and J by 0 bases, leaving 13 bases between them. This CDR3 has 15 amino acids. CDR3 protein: CASSLGYPSTDTQYF. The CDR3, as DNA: TGTGCCAGCAGCTTAGGGTACCCTAGCACAGATACGCAGTATTTT.

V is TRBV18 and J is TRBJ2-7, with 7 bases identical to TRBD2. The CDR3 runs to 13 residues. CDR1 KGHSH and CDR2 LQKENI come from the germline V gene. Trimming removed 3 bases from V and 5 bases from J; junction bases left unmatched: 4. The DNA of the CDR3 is TGTGCCAGCTCACCCACTAGCGACAACGAGCAGTACTTC. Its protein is CASSPTSDNEQYF.

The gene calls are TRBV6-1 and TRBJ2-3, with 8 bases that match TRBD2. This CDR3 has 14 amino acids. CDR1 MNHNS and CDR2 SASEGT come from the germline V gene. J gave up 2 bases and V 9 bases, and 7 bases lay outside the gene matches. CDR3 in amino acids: CASIIAGYTDTQYF. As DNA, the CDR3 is TGTGCCAGTATTATAGCGGGATACACAGATACGCAGTATTTT.

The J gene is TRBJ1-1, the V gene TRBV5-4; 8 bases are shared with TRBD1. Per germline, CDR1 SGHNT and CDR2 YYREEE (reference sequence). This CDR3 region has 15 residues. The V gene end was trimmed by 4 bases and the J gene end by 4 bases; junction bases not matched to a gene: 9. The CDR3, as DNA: TGTGCCAGCAGCCCGGAGGCAGGGGGCTTCACTGAAGCTTTCTTT. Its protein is CASSPEAGGFTEAFF.

In DNA form, the CDR3 reads TGTGCCAGCTCACCAGAGGACGAGCAGTACTTC. Translated, it gives CASSPEDEQYF. V usage is TRBV18 and J usage is TRBJ2-7, with D uncertain. There are 11 residues in the CDR3. CDR1 is KGHSH, CDR2 LQKENI, per germline. V lost 2 bases to trimming and J lost 5 bases, with 4 bases between them.

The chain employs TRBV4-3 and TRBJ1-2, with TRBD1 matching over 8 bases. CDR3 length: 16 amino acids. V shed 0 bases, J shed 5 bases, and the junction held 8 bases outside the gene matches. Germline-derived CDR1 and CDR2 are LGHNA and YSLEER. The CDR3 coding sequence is TGCGCCAGCAGCCAAGATATGGCAGGGGGCGCATATGGCTACACCTTC. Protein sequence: CASSQDMAGGAYGYTF.

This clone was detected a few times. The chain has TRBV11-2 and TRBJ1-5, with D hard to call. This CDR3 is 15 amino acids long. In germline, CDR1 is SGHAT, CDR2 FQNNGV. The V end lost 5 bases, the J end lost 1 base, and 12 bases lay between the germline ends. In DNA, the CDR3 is TGTGCCAGCAGCCCCCAAAGGGCCAGCAATCAGCCCCAGCATTTT. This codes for CASSPQRASNQPQHF.

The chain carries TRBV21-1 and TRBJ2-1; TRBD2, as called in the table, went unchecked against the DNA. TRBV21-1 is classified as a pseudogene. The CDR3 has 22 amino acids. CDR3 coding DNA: TGTGCCAGCAGCAAAGCGCTTTCGGGGGGAGCTGTAGCGGGAGCCTCTTACAATGAGCAGTTCTTC. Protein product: CASSKALSGGAVAGASYNEQFF.

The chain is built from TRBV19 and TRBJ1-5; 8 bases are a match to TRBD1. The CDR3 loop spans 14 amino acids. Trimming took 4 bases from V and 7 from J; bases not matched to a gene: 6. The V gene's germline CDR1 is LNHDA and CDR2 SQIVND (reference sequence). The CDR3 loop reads CASSTGQGDQPQHF. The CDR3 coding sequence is TGTGCCAGTAGTACAGGACAGGGTGACCAGCCCCAGCATTTT.

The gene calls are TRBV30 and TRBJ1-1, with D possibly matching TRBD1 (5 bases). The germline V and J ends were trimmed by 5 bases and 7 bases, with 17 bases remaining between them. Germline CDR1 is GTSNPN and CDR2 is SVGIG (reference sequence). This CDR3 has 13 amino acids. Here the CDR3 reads CAWEPGTMLEAFF. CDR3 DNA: TGTGCCTGGGAACCTGGGACCATGCTTGAAGCTTTCTTT.

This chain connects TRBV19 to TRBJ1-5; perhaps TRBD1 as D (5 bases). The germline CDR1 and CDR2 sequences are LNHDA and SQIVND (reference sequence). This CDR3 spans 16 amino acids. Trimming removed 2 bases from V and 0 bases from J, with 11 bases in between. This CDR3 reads CASSIPGLNSNQPQHF. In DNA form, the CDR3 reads TGTGCCAGTAGTATACCGGGACTAAATAGCAATCAGCCCCAGCATTTT.

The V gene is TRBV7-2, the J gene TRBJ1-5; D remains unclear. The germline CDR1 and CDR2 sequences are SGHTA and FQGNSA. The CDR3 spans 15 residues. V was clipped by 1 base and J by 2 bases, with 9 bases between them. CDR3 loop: CASSLGVSGNQPQHF. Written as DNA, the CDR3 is TGTGCCAGCAGCTTAGGGGTGAGTGGCAATCAGCCCCAGCATTTT.

As DNA, the CDR3 is TGTGCCAGCAGCCCCGGCAGGGTGGTTTCCAAAAACATTCAGTACTTC. It encodes CASSPGRVVSKNIQYF. The chain employs TRBV7-9 and TRBJ2-4, with TRBD1 as a possible D gene (5 bases). Trimming shortened V by 5 bases and J by 2 bases, and 16 bases separated the two germline ends. This CDR3 region has 16 residues. The germline gives CDR1 SEHNR, CDR2 FQNEAQ (reference sequence). The variable domain in full, with the rest retrieved from reference TRBV7-9 and TRBJ2-4, is DTGVSQNPRHKITKRGQNVTFRCDPISEHNRLYWYRQTLGQGPEFLTYFQNEAQLEKSRLLSDRFSAERPKGSFSTLEIQRTEQGDSAMYLCASSPGRVVSKNIQYFGAGTRLSVL.

CDR3 bases: TGTGCCAGCAGTGAAATGGTCCTCTCATTCGAGCAGTACTTC. Translated, it gives CASSEMVLSFEQYF. The rearrangement links TRBV2 to TRBJ2-7, with D uncertain. V lost 2 bases, J lost 6 bases, and 14 bases lay in between. This CDR3 region has 14 residues. Germline V gene sequence: CDR1 SNHLY, CDR2 FYNNEI.

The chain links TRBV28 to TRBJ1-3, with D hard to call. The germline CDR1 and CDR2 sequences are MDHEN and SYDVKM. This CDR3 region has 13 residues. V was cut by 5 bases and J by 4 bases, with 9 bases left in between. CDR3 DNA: TGTGCCAGCAGTGAATCACTCGGAAACACCATATATTTT. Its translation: CASSESLGNTIYF.

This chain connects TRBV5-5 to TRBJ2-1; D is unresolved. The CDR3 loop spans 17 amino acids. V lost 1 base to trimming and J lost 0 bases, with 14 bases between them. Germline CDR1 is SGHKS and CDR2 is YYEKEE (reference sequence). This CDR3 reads CASSLFGQASSYNEQFF. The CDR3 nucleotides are TGTGCCAGCAGCTTGTTTGGGCAGGCGAGCTCCTACAATGAGCAGTTCTTC.

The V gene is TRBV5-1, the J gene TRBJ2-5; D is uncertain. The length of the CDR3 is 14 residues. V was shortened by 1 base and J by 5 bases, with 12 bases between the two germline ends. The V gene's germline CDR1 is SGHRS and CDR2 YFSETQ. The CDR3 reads CASSLSPAGETQYF. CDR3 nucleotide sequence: TGCGCCAGCAGCTTGAGCCCCGCCGGGGAGACCCAGTACTTC.

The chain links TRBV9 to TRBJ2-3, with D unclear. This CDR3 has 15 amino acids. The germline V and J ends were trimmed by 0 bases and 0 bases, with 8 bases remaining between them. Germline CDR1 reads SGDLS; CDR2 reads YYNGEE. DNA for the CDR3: TGTGCCAGCAGCGTAGTAATGGCTAGCACAGATACGCAGTATTTT. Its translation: CASSVVMASTDTQYF.

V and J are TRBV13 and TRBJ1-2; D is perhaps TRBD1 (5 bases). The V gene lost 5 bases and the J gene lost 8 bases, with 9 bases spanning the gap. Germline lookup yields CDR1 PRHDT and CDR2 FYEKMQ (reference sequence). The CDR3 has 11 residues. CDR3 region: CASSRGVGYTF. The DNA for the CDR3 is TGTGCCAGCAGCAGGGGAGTCGGCTACACCTTC.

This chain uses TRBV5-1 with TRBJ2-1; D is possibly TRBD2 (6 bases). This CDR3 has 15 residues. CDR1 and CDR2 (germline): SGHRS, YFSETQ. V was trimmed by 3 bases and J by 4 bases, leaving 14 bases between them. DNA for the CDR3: TGCGCCAGCAGCTCATCGGCGGGACTGTACAATGAGCAGTTCTTC. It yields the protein CASSSSAGLYNEQFF.

The CDR3 DNA is TGTGCCCGGCGGGACAGGGATTTCTCTGGAAACACCATATATTTT. This translates into CARRDRDFSGNTIYF. The chain links TRBV30 to TRBJ1-3, with 9 bases fitting TRBD1. Germline V gene lookup returns CDR1 GTSNPN and CDR2 SVGIG (reference sequence). The CDR3 spans 15 residues. V shed 8 bases and J 0 bases; nucleotides not matched to a gene: 8.